This TCR beta chain emerged from a study of preoperative IRX-2 immunotherapy in early breast cancer. Sample treatment: preoperative locoregional IRX-2 cytokine immunotherapy. Preoperative locoregional IRX-2 cytokine immunotherapy was tested in the phase Ib source study. Only in-frame clones appear in the TCRdb table, and some are missing; sequencing was by immunoSEQ multiplex PCR. The table shows 95,000 to 100,000 clones, with 70% to 90% occurring only once. V shed 3 bases and J shed 2 bases, with 11 bases lying between them. Germline lookup yields CDR1 SQVTM and CDR2 ANQGSEA. CDR3 length: 13 residues.

The chain joins TRBV29-1 to TRBJ2-7; the D call may be TRBD1 or TRBD2 (5 bases each). This TCR derives from a human donor with breast cancer. The sample in question was tumor tissue, obtained after IRX-2 immunotherapy. The CDR3 spells CSVEGGDAYEQYF. In DNA form, the CDR3 reads TGCAGCGTTGAGGGTGGGGACGCCTACGAGCAGTACTTC.